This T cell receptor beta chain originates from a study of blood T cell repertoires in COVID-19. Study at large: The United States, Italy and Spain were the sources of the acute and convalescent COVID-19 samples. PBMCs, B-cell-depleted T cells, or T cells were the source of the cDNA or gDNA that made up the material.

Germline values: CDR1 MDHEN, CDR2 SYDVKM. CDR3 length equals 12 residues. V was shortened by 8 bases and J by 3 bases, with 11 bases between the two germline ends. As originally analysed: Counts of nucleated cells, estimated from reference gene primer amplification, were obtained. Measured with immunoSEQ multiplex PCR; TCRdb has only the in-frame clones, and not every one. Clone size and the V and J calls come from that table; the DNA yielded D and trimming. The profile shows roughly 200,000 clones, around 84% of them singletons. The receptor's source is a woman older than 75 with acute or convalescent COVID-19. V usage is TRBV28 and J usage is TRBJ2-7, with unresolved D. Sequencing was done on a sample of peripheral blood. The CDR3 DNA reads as TGTGCCAGCGGTGGAGAGAGCTACGAGCAGTACTTC. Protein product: CASGGESYEQYF.